This T cell receptor (beta chain) was sequenced during a study of blood T cells in healthy people across ages. Study results and limitations: Investigators viewed diversity estimates from one million T cells as underestimates, the study reported. Diversity of TCR beta per million T cells declined in a roughly linear way with age.

V was pared by 5 bases and J by 0 bases, with 13 bases between. The CDR3 runs 15 residues. Germline values: CDR1 LGHDT, CDR2 YNNKEL (reference sequence). The authors isolated at least 7 million PBMCs per sample. On this clonotype itself: The antigen is undetermined.

Primed by a sample-barcoded 5' primer and a J-beta primer mix, a second PCR proceeded for about 6 to 12 cycles. Each of the cDNA molecules was tagged by a template-switch adaptor with 12 random nucleotides. TCRdb reanalysed the 5' RACE reads using MiXCR and keeps one entry per CDR3 protein. The data show roughly 2 million distinct CDR3 sequences, around 50% seen once. Sequences were obtained from blood. This receptor was taken from a woman between 40 and 55 years old in good health. The rearrangement links TRBV3-1 to TRBJ1-2; D not certain. The CDR3 protein is CASSRGDPANYGYTF. The CDR3 bases are TGTGCCAGCAGCAGAGGCGATCCAGCTAACTATGGCTACACCTTC.